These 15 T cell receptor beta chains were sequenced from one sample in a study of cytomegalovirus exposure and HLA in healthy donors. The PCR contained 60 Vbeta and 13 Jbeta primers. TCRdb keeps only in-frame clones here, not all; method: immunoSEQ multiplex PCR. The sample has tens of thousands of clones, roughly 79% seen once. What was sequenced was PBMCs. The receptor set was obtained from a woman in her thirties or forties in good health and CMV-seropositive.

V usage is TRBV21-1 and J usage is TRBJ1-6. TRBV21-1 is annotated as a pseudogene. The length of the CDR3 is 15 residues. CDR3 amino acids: CASSELDAYNSPLHF. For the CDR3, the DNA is TGTGCCAGCAGCGAGCTAGATGCCTATAATTCACCCCTCCACTTT.

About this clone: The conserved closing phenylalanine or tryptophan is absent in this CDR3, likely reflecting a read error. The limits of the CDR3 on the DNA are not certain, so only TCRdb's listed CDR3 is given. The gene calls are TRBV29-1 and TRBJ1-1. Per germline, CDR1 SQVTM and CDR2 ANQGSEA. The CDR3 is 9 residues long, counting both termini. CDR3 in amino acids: CSVAGVGEL.

CDR3 in DNA: TGCGCCAGCAGCTTGGTAGAGGGGGCGACTGGAAACACCATATATTTT. The encoded protein is CASSLVEGATGNTIYF. This chain links TRBV5-1 with TRBJ1-3; 7 bases match TRBD1. There are 16 residues in the CDR3. V was clipped by 0 bases and J by 2 bases; unmatched bases: 5. Germline V gives CDR1 SGHRS, CDR2 YFSETQ.

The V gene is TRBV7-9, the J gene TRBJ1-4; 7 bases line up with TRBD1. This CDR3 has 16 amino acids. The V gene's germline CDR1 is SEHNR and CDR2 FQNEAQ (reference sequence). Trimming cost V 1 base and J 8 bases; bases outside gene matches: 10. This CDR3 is CASSLGVTGAGEKLFF. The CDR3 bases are TGTGCCAGCAGCTTAGGGGTTACAGGGGCAGGAGAAAAACTGTTTTTT. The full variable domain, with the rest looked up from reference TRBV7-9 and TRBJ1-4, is DTGVSQNPRHKITKRGQNVTFRCDPISEHNRLYWYRQTLGQGPEFLTYFQNEAQLEKSRLLSDRFSAERPKGSFSTLEIQRTEQGDSAMYLCASSLGVTGAGEKLFFGSGTQLSVL.

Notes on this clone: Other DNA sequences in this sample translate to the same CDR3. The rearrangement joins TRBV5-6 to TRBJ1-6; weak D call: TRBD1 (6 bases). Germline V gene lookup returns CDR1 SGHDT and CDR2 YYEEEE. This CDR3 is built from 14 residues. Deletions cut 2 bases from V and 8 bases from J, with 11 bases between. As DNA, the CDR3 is TGTGCCAGCAGCTTTACAGGGCACGATTCACCCCTCCACTTT. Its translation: CASSFTGHDSPLHF.

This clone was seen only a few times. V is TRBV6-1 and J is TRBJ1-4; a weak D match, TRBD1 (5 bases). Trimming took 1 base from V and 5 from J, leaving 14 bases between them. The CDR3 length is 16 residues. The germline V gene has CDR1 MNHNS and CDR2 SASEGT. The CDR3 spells CASSEEEGARNEKLFF. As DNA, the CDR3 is TGTGCCAGCAGTGAAGAGGAAGGGGCAAGGAATGAAAAACTGTTTTTT.

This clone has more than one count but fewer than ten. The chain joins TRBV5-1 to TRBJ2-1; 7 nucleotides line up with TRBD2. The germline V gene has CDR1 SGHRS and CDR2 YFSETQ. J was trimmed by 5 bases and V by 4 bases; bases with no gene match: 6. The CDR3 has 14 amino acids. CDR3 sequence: CASSIGGVNNEQFF. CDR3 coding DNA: TGCGCCAGCAGCATTGGGGGGGTGAACAATGAGCAGTTCTTC.

CDR3 in DNA: TGTGCCAGCAGCAGACGGCAGGGGCATCAGCCCCAGCATTTT. Its protein is CASSRRQGHQPQHF. V and J are TRBV2 and TRBJ1-5, with D possibly TRBD1 on 6 matching bases. The CDR3 sequence is 14 residues long. Trimming removed 6 bases at V and 5 bases at J, with 14 bases between. Germline V gives CDR1 SNHLY, CDR2 FYNNEI.

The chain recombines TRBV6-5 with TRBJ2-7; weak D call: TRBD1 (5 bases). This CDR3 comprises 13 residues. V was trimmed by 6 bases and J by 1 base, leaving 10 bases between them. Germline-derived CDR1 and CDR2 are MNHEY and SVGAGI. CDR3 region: CASSTDRSYEQYF. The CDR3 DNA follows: TGTGCCAGCAGCACCGACAGATCCTACGAGCAGTACTTC.

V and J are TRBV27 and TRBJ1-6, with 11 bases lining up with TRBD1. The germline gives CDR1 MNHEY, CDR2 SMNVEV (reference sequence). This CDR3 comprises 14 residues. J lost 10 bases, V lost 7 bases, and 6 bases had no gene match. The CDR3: CASNPGQGGSPLHF. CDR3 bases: TGTGCCAGCAACCCGGGACAGGGGGGCTCACCCCTCCACTTT.

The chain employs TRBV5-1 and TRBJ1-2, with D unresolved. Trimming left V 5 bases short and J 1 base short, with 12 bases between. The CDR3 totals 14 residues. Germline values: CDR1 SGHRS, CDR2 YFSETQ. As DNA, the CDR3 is TGCGCCAGCAGGCCCCCCGGTCTTAACTATGGCTACACCTTC. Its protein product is CASRPPGLNYGYTF. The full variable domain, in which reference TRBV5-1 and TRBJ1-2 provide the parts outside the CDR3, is KAGVTQTPRYLIKTRGQQVTLSCSPISGHRSVSWYQQTPGQGLQFLFEYFSETQRNKGNFPGRFSGRQFSNSRSEMNVSTLELGDSALYLCASRPPGLNYGYTFGSGTRLTVV.

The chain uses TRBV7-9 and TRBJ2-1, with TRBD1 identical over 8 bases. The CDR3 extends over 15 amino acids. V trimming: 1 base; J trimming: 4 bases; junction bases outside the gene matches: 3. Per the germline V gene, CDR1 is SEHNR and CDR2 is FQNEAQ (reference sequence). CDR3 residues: CASSLGRGQYNEQFF. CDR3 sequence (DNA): TGTGCCAGCAGCTTAGGCAGGGGGCAGTACAATGAGCAGTTCTTC.

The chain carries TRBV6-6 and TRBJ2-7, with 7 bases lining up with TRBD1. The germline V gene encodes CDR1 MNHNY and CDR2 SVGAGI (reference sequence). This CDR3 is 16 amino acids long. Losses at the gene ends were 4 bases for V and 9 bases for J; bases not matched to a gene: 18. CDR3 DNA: TGTGCCAGCAGTTCGACCCCGGGACAGAGTACCTTGGGGCAGTACTTC. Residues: CASSSTPGQSTLGQYF.

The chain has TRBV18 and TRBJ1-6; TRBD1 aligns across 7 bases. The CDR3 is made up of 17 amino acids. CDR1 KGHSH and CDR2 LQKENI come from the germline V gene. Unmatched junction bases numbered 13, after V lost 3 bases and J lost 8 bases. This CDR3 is CASSPFLNRGEDSPLHF. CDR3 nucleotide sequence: TGTGCCAGCTCACCGTTCCTCAACAGGGGAGAGGATTCACCCCTCCACTTT.

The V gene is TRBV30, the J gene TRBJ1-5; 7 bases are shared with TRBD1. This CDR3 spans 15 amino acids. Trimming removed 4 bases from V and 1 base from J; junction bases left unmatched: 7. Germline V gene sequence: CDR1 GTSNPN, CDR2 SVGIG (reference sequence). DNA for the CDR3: TGTGCCTGGACCCGACAGGGAAGGAGCAATCAGCCCCAGCATTTT. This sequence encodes CAWTRQGRSNQPQHF.